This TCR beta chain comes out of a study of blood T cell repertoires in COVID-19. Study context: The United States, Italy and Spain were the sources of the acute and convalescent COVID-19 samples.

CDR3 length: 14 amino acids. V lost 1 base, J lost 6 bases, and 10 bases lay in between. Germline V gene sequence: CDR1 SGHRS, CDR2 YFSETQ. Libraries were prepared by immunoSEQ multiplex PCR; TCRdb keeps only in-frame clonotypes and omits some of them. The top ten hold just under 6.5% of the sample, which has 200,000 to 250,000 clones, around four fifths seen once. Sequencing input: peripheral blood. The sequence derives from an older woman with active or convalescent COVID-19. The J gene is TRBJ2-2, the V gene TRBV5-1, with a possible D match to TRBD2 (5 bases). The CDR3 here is CASSLSGLSGELFF. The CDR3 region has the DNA TGCGCCAGCAGCTTGAGCGGTCTGTCCGGGGAGCTGTTTTTT.